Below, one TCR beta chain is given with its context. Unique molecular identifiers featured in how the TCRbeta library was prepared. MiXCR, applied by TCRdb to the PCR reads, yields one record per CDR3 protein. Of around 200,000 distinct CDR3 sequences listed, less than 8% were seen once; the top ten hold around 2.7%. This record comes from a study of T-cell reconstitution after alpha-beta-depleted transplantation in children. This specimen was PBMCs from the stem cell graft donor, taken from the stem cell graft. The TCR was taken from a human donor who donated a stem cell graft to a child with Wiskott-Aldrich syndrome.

In nucleotides, the CDR3 is TGTGCCAGCAGTTTAGCTATCCGACTAGCGGGAAAACACGATGAGCAGTTCTTC. This gives the protein CASSLAIRLAGKHDEQFF. The V and J genes are TRBV12-3 or TRBV12-4 and TRBJ2-1; 11 nucleotides agree with TRBD2. The J segment lost 8 bases and the V segment lost 0 bases, leaving 12 bases of the junction unmatched. The CDR3 is 18 amino acids.